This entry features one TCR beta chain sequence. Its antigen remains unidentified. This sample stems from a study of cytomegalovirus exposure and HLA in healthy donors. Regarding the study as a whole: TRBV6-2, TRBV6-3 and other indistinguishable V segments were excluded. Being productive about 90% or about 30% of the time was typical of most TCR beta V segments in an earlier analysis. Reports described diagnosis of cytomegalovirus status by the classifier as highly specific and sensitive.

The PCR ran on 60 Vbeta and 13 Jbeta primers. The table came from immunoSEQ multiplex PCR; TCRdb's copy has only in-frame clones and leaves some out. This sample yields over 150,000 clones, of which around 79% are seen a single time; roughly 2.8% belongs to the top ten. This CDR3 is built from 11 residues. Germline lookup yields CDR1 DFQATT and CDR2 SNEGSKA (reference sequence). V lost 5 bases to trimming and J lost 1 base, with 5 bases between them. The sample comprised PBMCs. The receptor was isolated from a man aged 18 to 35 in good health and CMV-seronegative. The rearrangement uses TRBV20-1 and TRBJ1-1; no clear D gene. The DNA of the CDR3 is TGCAGTGCTCGGGGGAACACTGAAGCTTTCTTT. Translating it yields CSARGNTEAFF.